The 28 T cell receptor beta chains in this list originate from one sample, sequenced in a study of blood T cell repertoires in COVID-19. Generated by immunoSEQ multiplex PCR, the TCRdb table keeps only in-frame clones and is missing some. Found here are about 110,000 clones, approximately 87% of them singletons; the top ten hold around 6.7%. Source material: peripheral blood. These receptors came from a woman aged 50 to 60 with acute or convalescent COVID-19.

The rearrangement uses TRBV3-1 (or the pseudogene TRBV3-2) and TRBJ1-1; D ambiguous. Per germline, CDR1 LGHDT and CDR2 YNNKEL (reference sequence). The CDR3 extends over 15 amino acids. V lost 0 bases, J lost 6 bases, and 14 bases lay in between. The CDR3: CASSQDLDLSAEAFF. The CDR3 DNA follows: TGTGCCAGCAGCCAAGATCTCGACTTGTCGGCTGAAGCTTTCTTT.

The chain recombines TRBV7-9 with TRBJ1-2, with a possible D match to TRBD1 (6 bases). The CDR3 length is 17 residues. The V end lost 3 bases, the J end lost 4 bases, and 21 bases lay between the germline ends. The V gene's germline CDR1 is SEHNR and CDR2 FQNEAQ (reference sequence). The CDR3 region is CASSLAFRRTDTYGYTF. DNA of the CDR3: TGTGCCAGCAGCTTGGCATTTAGGCGGACAGACACCTATGGCTACACCTTC.

This chain uses TRBV28 with TRBJ1-1; a weak D match, TRBD1 (6 bases). Germline V lookup: CDR1 MDHEN, CDR2 SYDVKM. Trimming took off 7 bases at V and 8 bases at J, with 17 bases between the two ends. This CDR3 comprises 13 residues. The CDR3 region is CASTRQQGSEAFF. CDR3 sequence (DNA): TGTGCCAGCACCAGACAACAGGGTTCCGAAGCTTTCTTT.

This clone was seen a few times. The chain carries TRBV9 and TRBJ2-5, with D perhaps matching TRBD1 (6 bases). The CDR3 contains 15 residues. CDR1 and CDR2 (germline): SGDLS, YYNGEE. Trimming took 1 base from V and 7 from J, leaving 17 bases between them. CDR3 sequence (DNA): TGTGCCAGCAGCGTACGGACAGATCCCCAGGTGACCCAGTACTTC. Translation: CASSVRTDPQVTQYF.

The genes are TRBV4-1 and TRBJ1-1, with a possible D match to TRBD1 (6 bases). Trimming took 0 bases from V and 6 from J, leaving 11 bases between them. The CDR3 is 14 residues long. Per the germline V gene, CDR1 is MGHRA and CDR2 is YSYEKL. The CDR3 region is CASSQDRGRSEAFF. Here the CDR3 DNA reads TGCGCCAGCAGCCAAGACAGGGGTCGTTCTGAAGCTTTCTTT.

This chain links TRBV4-2 with TRBJ2-7, with D possibly TRBD2 on 6 matching bases. This CDR3 has 18 amino acids. Germline V lookup: CDR1 LGHNA, CDR2 YNFKEQ. Trimming took 0 bases from V and 5 from J, leaving 23 bases between them. This chain's CDR3 is CASSQEGTWRIPTNEQYF. The CDR3 nucleotides read TGTGCCAGCAGCCAAGAAGGGACTTGGAGGATCCCCACCAACGAGCAGTACTTC.

V and J are TRBV5-1 and TRBJ2-3; D perhaps matches TRBD1 (5 bases). Germline V gene data show CDR1 as SGHRS and CDR2 as YFSETQ. The length of the CDR3 is 15 residues. The V end lost 0 bases, the J end lost 1 base, and 9 bases lay between the germline ends. CDR3: CASSLEGKGTDTQYF. The CDR3 DNA follows: TGCGCCAGCAGCTTGGAGGGGAAGGGCACAGATACGCAGTATTTT.

V gene TRBV9 combines with J gene TRBJ2-7; 7 positions match TRBD2. After removal of 0 bases from V and 1 base from J, the junction contained 7 bases not matched to a gene. The CDR3 has 16 amino acids. The germline CDR1 and CDR2 sequences are SGDLS and YYNGEE. The DNA of the CDR3 is TGTGCCAGCAGCGTAGGGGGGGGACCCCTGTCCTACGAGCAGTACTTC. It encodes CASSVGGGPLSYEQYF.

This chain joins TRBV5-1 and TRBJ1-4; 7 positions agree with TRBD1. The CDR3 is 15 amino acids. With V trimmed by 8 bases and J by 4 bases, 11 bases remained unmatched. Germline CDR1 is SGHRS and CDR2 is YFSETQ. The CDR3 sequence is CASRLQTGFNEKLFF. The CDR3 region has the DNA TGCGCCAGTCGGCTTCAGACAGGGTTTAATGAAAAACTGTTTTTT.

The rearrangement joins TRBV18 to TRBJ1-3; D possibly corresponds to TRBD1 (5 bases). The V gene lost 3 bases and the J gene lost 3 bases, with 9 bases spanning the gap. The length of the CDR3 is 14 residues. Looked up from germline, CDR1 is KGHSH and CDR2 is LQKENI. CDR3 residues: CASSPNQGGNTIYF. CDR3 coding DNA: TGTGCCAGCTCACCCAATCAGGGTGGAAACACCATATATTTT.

The DNA for the CDR3 is TGTGCCAGCAGCCCGCTACAGGGGGCGGATCAGCCCCAGCATTTT. Its protein is CASSPLQGADQPQHF. The chain combines TRBV7-9 with TRBJ1-5; 9 positions agree with TRBD1. CDR3 size: 15 residues. The V gene's germline CDR1 is SEHNR and CDR2 FQNEAQ (reference sequence). The V gene end was trimmed by 5 bases and the J gene end by 5 bases; junction bases not matched to a gene: 7.

The rearrangement uses TRBV7-8 and TRBJ1-6; tentative D call: TRBD1 (6 bases). V shed 2 bases and J shed 8 bases, with 10 bases lying between them. The CDR3 consists of 14 residues. Germline assignment: CDR1 SGHVS and CDR2 FQNEAQ. The CDR3 region has the DNA TGTGCCAGCAGCTTAAACAGGGCGGATTCACCCCTCCACTTT. Its translation is CASSLNRADSPLHF. Full variable domain (missing parts from reference TRBV7-8 and TRBJ1-6): GAGVSQSPRYKVAKRGQDVALRCDPISGHVSLFWYQQALGQGPEFLTYFQNEAQLDKSGLPSDRFFAERPEGSVSTLKIQRTQQEDSAVYLCASSLNRADSPLHFGNGTRLTVT.

The chain uses TRBV7-2 and TRBJ2-1, with 12 nucleotides matching TRBD2. The trim removed 6 bases at V and 4 bases at J, leaving 16 bases unmatched. Germline V gene sequence: CDR1 SGHTA, CDR2 FQGNSA. This CDR3 contains 19 residues. DNA of the CDR3: TGTGCCAGCAGGCGTGACGTTGGACTAGCGGGGAATTATTACAATGAGCAGTTCTTC. Residues: CASRRDVGLAGNYYNEQFF. The full variable domain, with the rest looked up from reference TRBV7-2 and TRBJ2-1, is GAGVSQSPSNKVTEKGKDVELRCDPISGHTALYWYRQSLGQGLEFLIYFQGNSAPDKSGLPSDRFSAERTGGSVSTLTIQRTQQEDSAVYLCASRRDVGLAGNYYNEQFFGPGTRLTVL.

The chain joins TRBV7-3 to TRBJ1-1, with a possible D match to TRBD1 (6 bases). Looked up from germline, CDR1 is SGHTA and CDR2 is FQGTGA. This CDR3 comprises 14 residues. The V end was cut by 7 bases, the J end by 3 bases, with 15 bases between. The CDR3 DNA reads TGTGCCAGCACCCCTAACCCAGGGGACACTGAAGCTTTCTTT. Amino acids: CASTPNPGDTEAFF.

The chain carries TRBV20-1 and TRBJ2-7; no clear D. Trimming removed 3 bases at V and 4 bases at J, with 10 bases between. Germline CDR1 and CDR2: DFQATT and SNEGSKA (reference sequence). The CDR3 totals 12 residues. The CDR3 DNA sequence: TGCAGTGCTAGTTTAGACTGGTACGAGCAGTACTTC. Protein product: CSASLDWYEQYF.

V gene TRBV6-1 combines with J gene TRBJ1-5, with no clear D. Germline V lookup: CDR1 MNHNS, CDR2 SASEGT. The CDR3 runs 17 residues. V was trimmed by 2 bases and J by 4 bases, leaving 18 bases between them. CDR3: CASSEMSGLRSNQPQHF. CDR3 DNA: TGTGCCAGCAGTGAAATGTCAGGCCTCCGGTCGAATCAGCCCCAGCATTTT.

V and J are TRBV5-1 and TRBJ2-1, with unresolved D. Germline assignment: CDR1 SGHRS and CDR2 YFSETQ. V lost 4 bases, J lost 0 bases, and 20 bases lay in between. The CDR3 loop spans 18 amino acids. CDR3 in amino acids: CASSRNPPTESSYNEQFF. In DNA, the CDR3 is TGCGCCAGCAGCAGAAACCCCCCAACAGAGAGCTCCTACAATGAGCAGTTCTTC.

In this sample, this clone turned up a few times. The chain joins TRBV30 to TRBJ1-6; D may be TRBD1 (5 bases). Germline V gives CDR1 GTSNPN, CDR2 SVGIG (reference sequence). V was trimmed by 5 bases and J by 2 bases, leaving 16 bases between them. The CDR3 has 16 amino acids. CDR3 loop: CAWQLQGFTYNSPLHF. As DNA, the CDR3 is TGTGCCTGGCAACTTCAGGGTTTTACCTATAATTCACCCCTCCACTTT.

V is TRBV11-2 and J is TRBJ1-2; D uncertain. Trimming shortened V by 4 bases and J by 8 bases, and 11 bases separated the two germline ends. Germline V gene lookup returns CDR1 SGHAT and CDR2 FQNNGV. The CDR3 totals 12 residues. The CDR3 region is CASSSRPGGYTF. The CDR3 DNA reads as TGTGCCAGCAGCTCCCGTCCGGGGGGCTACACCTTC.

CDR3 sequence: CASSLGGGNFEKLFF. CDR3 in DNA: TGTGCCAGCAGTTTAGGAGGGGGCAATTTCGAAAAACTGTTTTTT. The gene calls are TRBV28 and TRBJ1-4; 7 bases match TRBD1. The CDR3 contains 15 residues. Germline-derived CDR1 and CDR2 are MDHEN and SYDVKM. Trimming cost V 2 bases and J 8 bases; bases outside gene matches: 8.

This clone is a singleton in its sample. The rearrangement links TRBV6-6 to TRBJ2-7, with 12 positions matching TRBD2. The CDR3 has 15 residues. Unmatched junction bases numbered 4, after V lost 6 bases and J lost 1 base. Germline assignment: CDR1 MNHNY and CDR2 SVGAGI (reference sequence). CDR3 in DNA: TGTGCCAGCAGCCGACTAGCGGGGGCGTCCTACGAGCAGTACTTC. It is translated as CASSRLAGASYEQYF.

The J gene is TRBJ1-1, the V gene TRBV9; maybe TRBD1 (6 bases). CDR1 is SGDLS, CDR2 YYNGEE, per germline. The ends were cut back, 2 bases at V and 1 base at J, with 9 bases in the middle. CDR3 size: 14 residues. The CDR3 nucleotides read TGTGCCAGCAGCGTGGGGGGGCGGAACACTGAAGCTTTCTTT. It is translated as CASSVGGRNTEAFF.

V and J are TRBV5-6 and TRBJ1-6, with 8 bases lining up with TRBD1. The CDR3 is made up of 16 amino acids. Unmatched junction bases numbered 11, after V lost 3 bases and J lost 9 bases. The germline CDR1 and CDR2 sequences are SGHDT and YYEEEE. CDR3 residues: CASSSLRTGKGSPLHF. The CDR3 DNA follows: TGTGCCAGCAGCTCACTCCGGACAGGGAAAGGTTCACCCCTCCACTTT.

V gene TRBV7-8 combines with J gene TRBJ1-1; D not certain. The CDR3 is 15 residues long. Looked up from germline, CDR1 is SGHVS and CDR2 is FQNEAQ. V lost 0 bases to trimming and J lost 7 bases, with 15 bases between them. CDR3 nucleotides: TGTGCCAGCAGCTTAGCGGAATTTAGCCGACTTGAAGCTTTCTTT. Translation gives CASSLAEFSRLEAFF.

The CDR3 DNA sequence: TGTGCCAGCAGCTTAAATCCACACAGCCACACAGATACGCAGTATTTT. It codes for CASSLNPHSHTDTQYF. The genes are TRBV7-2 and TRBJ2-3; D is unresolved. The CDR3 totals 16 residues. V gave up 2 bases and J gave up 2 bases, with 14 bases separating them. Germline CDR1 SGHTA, CDR2 FQGNSA. Drawing the rest from reference TRBV7-2 and TRBJ2-3, the complete variable domain is GAGVSQSPSNKVTEKGKDVELRCDPISGHTALYWYRQSLGQGLEFLIYFQGNSAPDKSGLPSDRFSAERTGGSVSTLTIQRTQQEDSAVYLCASSLNPHSHTDTQYFGPGTRLTVL.

The rearrangement joins TRBV18 to TRBJ1-5; D gene unclear. CDR1 KGHSH and CDR2 LQKENI come from the germline V gene. V lost 6 bases and J lost 6, with 21 bases in between. This CDR3 has 16 amino acids. CDR3 nucleotide sequence: TGTGCCAGCTCGCAGACCAGTAAGGCAGAGGGTCAGCCCCAGCATTTT. It codes for CASSQTSKAEGQPQHF. The full variable domain, completed using reference TRBV18 and TRBJ1-5, is NAGVMQNPRHLVRRRGQEARLRCSPMKGHSHVYWYRQLPEEGLKFMVYLQKENIIDESGMPKERFSAEFPKEGPSILRIQQVVRGDSAAYFCASSQTSKAEGQPQHFGDGTRLSIL.

The J gene is TRBJ2-1, the V gene TRBV9, with a possible D match to TRBD2 (5 bases). Germline-derived CDR1 and CDR2 are SGDLS and YYNGEE. Trimming took 4 bases from V and 1 from J, leaving 15 bases between them. The CDR3 loop spans 16 amino acids. The CDR3 nucleotides read TGTGCCAGCAGCACTAGAGGCTCCCTTTCCTACAATGAGCAGTTCTTC. The encoded protein is CASSTRGSLSYNEQFF.

Concerning this clone itself: The same CDR3 arises from other DNA sequences in this sample as well. The V and J genes are TRBV5-6 and TRBJ1-5; TRBD1 is a possible D gene (5 bases). Trimming stripped 2 bases from V and 4 bases from J, with 13 bases between. Germline loops: CDR1 SGHDT, CDR2 YYEEEE. The CDR3 covers 15 residues. The CDR3 bases are TGTGCCAGCAGCTTAGGACAACCTGGGAATCAGCCCCAGCATTTT. Its protein product is CASSLGQPGNQPQHF.